This is a list of T cell receptor beta chains from one sample in a study of blood T cell repertoires in COVID-19. Only in-frame clones appear in the TCRdb table, and some are missing; sequencing was by immunoSEQ multiplex PCR. The sample lists some 180,000 clones, 75% to 85% occurring once. Source material: peripheral blood. These receptor sequences come from a woman of 80 years or more with COVID-19, enrolled during active disease. Both conserved end residues are part of each CDR3. The D gene is left open where the match is weak. Only some rows state a clone size, as once, few, many or a class for expanded clones.

v_call: TRBV11-2; d_call: -; j_call: TRBJ2-7; clone_size: -; cdr3_length: 13; cdr3_nt: TGTGCCAGCAGCTTAGATCCTCTCTACGAGCAGTACTTC; cdr3_aa: CASSLDPLYEQYF
v_call: TRBV5-4; d_call: -; j_call: TRBJ2-7; clone_size: -; cdr3_length: 16; cdr3_nt: TGTGCCAGCAGCTTGGGAGGGTGGGGAATTGGGTACGAGCAGTACTTC; cdr3_aa: CASSLGGWGIGYEQYF
v_call: TRBV6-5; d_call: -; j_call: TRBJ2-1; clone_size: -; cdr3_length: 16; cdr3_nt: TGTGCCAGCAGTTATGGGGGGGGGCCCTCCTACAATGAGCAGTTCTTC; cdr3_aa: CASSYGGGPSYNEQFF
v_call: TRBV11-2; d_call: TRBD1; j_call: TRBJ2-2; clone_size: few; cdr3_length: 16; cdr3_nt: TGTGCCAGCAGCTTCGGGACAGGGGCGCTCACCGGGGAGCTGTTTTTT; cdr3_aa: CASSFGTGALTGELFF
v_call: TRBV2; d_call: -; j_call: TRBJ2-7; clone_size: -; cdr3_length: 15; cdr3_nt: TGTGCCAGCAGTGTAACCATTGGACAAACCTACGAGCAGTACTTC; cdr3_aa: CASSVTIGQTYEQYF
v_call: TRBV12-3/TRBV12-4; d_call: TRBD1; j_call: TRBJ2-7; clone_size: -; cdr3_length: 13; cdr3_nt: TGTGCCAGCAGCTCCGGGACAGCCCTCCCGCAGTACTTC; cdr3_aa: CASSSGTALPQYF
v_call: TRBV28; d_call: -; j_call: TRBJ1-1; clone_size: -; cdr3_length: 13; cdr3_nt: TGTGCCAGCAGTTCGCCCCGTTCAGGGCTGGCTTTCTTT; cdr3_aa: CASSSPRSGLAFF
v_call: TRBV7-2; d_call: TRBD2; j_call: TRBJ2-7; clone_size: once; cdr3_length: 16; cdr3_nt: TGTGCCAGCAGCTTAGCTTTGGGGGGGGGTTCCTACGAGCAGTACTTC; cdr3_aa: CASSLALGGGSYEQYF
v_call: TRBV7-2; d_call: TRBD1; j_call: TRBJ1-2; clone_size: -; cdr3_length: 15; cdr3_nt: TGTGCCAGCAGCCAACGGGTGACAGGGGGCTATGGCTACACCTTC; cdr3_aa: CASSQRVTGGYGYTF
v_call: TRBV3-1/TRBV3-2; d_call: TRBD1; j_call: TRBJ1-2; clone_size: -; cdr3_length: 13; cdr3_nt: TGTGCCAGCAGCCTAGGACAGGGGTATGGCTACACCTTC; cdr3_aa: CASSLGQGYGYTF
v_call: TRBV19; d_call: -; j_call: TRBJ2-3; clone_size: -; cdr3_length: 13; cdr3_nt: TGTGCCAGTACATCCCGCGGGGTAGATACGCAGTATTTT; cdr3_aa: CASTSRGVDTQYF
v_call: TRBV7-2; d_call: TRBD2; j_call: TRBJ2-3; clone_size: -; cdr3_length: 17; cdr3_nt: TGTGCCAGCAGCTTAGGATCGGGGGGGCCTAGCACAGATACGCAGTATTTT; cdr3_aa: CASSLGSGGPSTDTQYF
v_call: TRBV7-8; d_call: TRBD2; j_call: TRBJ2-3; clone_size: -; cdr3_length: 16; cdr3_nt: TGTGCCAGCAGCTTAGTCACGGGGGGAAGCACAGATACGCAGTATTTT; cdr3_aa: CASSLVTGGSTDTQYF
v_call: TRBV24-1; d_call: -; j_call: TRBJ2-7; clone_size: -; cdr3_length: 13; cdr3_nt: TGTGCCACCAGTGAAATAGGGGGAAACGAGCAGTACTTC; cdr3_aa: CATSEIGGNEQYF
v_call: TRBV7-6; d_call: TRBD1; j_call: TRBJ1-4; clone_size: -; cdr3_length: 14; cdr3_nt: TGTGCCAGCAGCTTGAGGACAGGGGATGAAAAACTGTTTTTT; cdr3_aa: CASSLRTGDEKLFF
v_call: TRBV2; d_call: -; j_call: TRBJ1-6; clone_size: -; cdr3_length: 15; cdr3_nt: TGTGCCAGCAGTAAGAGTAGGGGCGAGAATTCACCCCTCCACTTT; cdr3_aa: CASSKSRGENSPLHF
v_call: TRBV7-2; d_call: -; j_call: TRBJ2-3; clone_size: -; cdr3_length: 16; cdr3_nt: TGTGCCAGCAGCTTCGCCGGGGTTAAACTGGTAGATACGCAGTATTTT; cdr3_aa: CASSFAGVKLVDTQYF
v_call: TRBV6-5; d_call: TRBD2; j_call: TRBJ2-5; clone_size: -; cdr3_length: 15; cdr3_nt: TGTGCCAGCAGTTTTCTAGCGGGGGACCAAGAGACCCAGTACTTC; cdr3_aa: CASSFLAGDQETQYF
v_call: TRBV7-9; d_call: TRBD1; j_call: TRBJ2-2; clone_size: -; cdr3_length: 14; cdr3_nt: TGTGCCAGCACAGGGGGCTCGAACACCGGGGAGCTGTTTTTT; cdr3_aa: CASTGGSNTGELFF
v_call: TRBV24-1; d_call: -; j_call: TRBJ2-7; clone_size: -; cdr3_length: 15; cdr3_nt: TGTGCCACCAGTGATTCAAGGACCGAGGGCTACGAGCAGTACTTC; cdr3_aa: CATSDSRTEGYEQYF
v_call: TRBV5-1; d_call: TRBD2; j_call: TRBJ2-2; clone_size: -; cdr3_length: 14; cdr3_nt: TGCGCCAGTAAGACTAGCGGGGGGCCCGGGGAGCTGTTTTTT; cdr3_aa: CASKTSGGPGELFF
v_call: TRBV6-5; d_call: TRBD1; j_call: TRBJ2-3; clone_size: once; cdr3_length: 14; cdr3_nt: TGTGCCAGCAAAAGGACAGGGGCAGCAGATACGCAGTATTTT; cdr3_aa: CASKRTGAADTQYF
v_call: TRBV6-2/TRBV6-3; d_call: TRBD2; j_call: TRBJ2-1; clone_size: once; cdr3_length: 14; cdr3_nt: TGTGCCAGCAGTTCTAGCGGGGGGGCATTTAAGCAGTTCTTC; cdr3_aa: CASSSSGGAFKQFF
v_call: TRBV3-1/TRBV3-2; d_call: -; j_call: TRBJ2-7; clone_size: -; cdr3_length: 14; cdr3_nt: TGTGCCAGCAGCCAGAACCGTGACAGCTACGAGCAGTACTTC; cdr3_aa: CASSQNRDSYEQYF
v_call: TRBV6-2/TRBV6-3; d_call: TRBD1; j_call: TRBJ1-5; clone_size: -; cdr3_length: 16; cdr3_nt: TGTGCCAGCAGACCTACAGGGGACGGGTTTAATCAGCCCCAGCATTTT; cdr3_aa: CASRPTGDGFNQPQHF
v_call: TRBV28; d_call: -; j_call: TRBJ1-4; clone_size: -; cdr3_length: 14; cdr3_nt: TGTGCCAGCAGCTCCTGGATAGGAGGGGAAAAACTGTTTTTT; cdr3_aa: CASSSWIGGEKLFF
v_call: TRBV30; d_call: TRBD1; j_call: TRBJ1-2; clone_size: -; cdr3_length: 13; cdr3_nt: TGTGCCTGGAGTGTAGGCGGACAGGATGGCTACACCTTC; cdr3_aa: CAWSVGGQDGYTF
v_call: TRBV6-5; d_call: -; j_call: TRBJ2-5; clone_size: -; cdr3_length: 16; cdr3_nt: TGTGCCAGCAGTTACGGATCTTGGGGGCTTCAAGAGACCCAGTACTTC; cdr3_aa: CASSYGSWGLQETQYF
v_call: TRBV10-3; d_call: TRBD1; j_call: TRBJ2-7; clone_size: -; cdr3_length: 14; cdr3_nt: TGTGCCATCAGTCTACGGGACAGGGGATGGGAGCAGTACTTC; cdr3_aa: CAISLRDRGWEQYF
v_call: TRBV6-6; d_call: -; j_call: TRBJ1-4; clone_size: once; cdr3_length: 12; cdr3_nt: TGTGCCAGCAGTCCGGCGGAGGAAAAACTGTTTTTT; cdr3_aa: CASSPAEEKLFF
v_call: TRBV7-9; d_call: -; j_call: TRBJ2-1; clone_size: -; cdr3_length: 14; cdr3_nt: TGTGCCAGCAGCTTAATGACTCGCGACAATGAGCAGTTCTTC; cdr3_aa: CASSLMTRDNEQFF
v_call: TRBV7-2; d_call: TRBD1; j_call: TRBJ2-2; clone_size: -; cdr3_length: 15; cdr3_nt: TGTGCCAGCAGCTCCGGACAGGGTAGCACCGGGGAGCTGTTTTTT; cdr3_aa: CASSSGQGSTGELFF
v_call: TRBV25-1; d_call: -; j_call: TRBJ2-7; clone_size: -; cdr3_length: 12; cdr3_nt: TGTGCCAGCAGTGTCCAGGGTGTCGAGCAGTACTTC; cdr3_aa: CASSVQGVEQYF
v_call: TRBV20-1; d_call: TRBD1; j_call: TRBJ1-2; clone_size: -; cdr3_length: 11; cdr3_nt: TGCAGTGCACACAGGGGTTGGGGCTACACCTTC; cdr3_aa: CSAHRGWGYTF
v_call: TRBV30; d_call: -; j_call: TRBJ1-4; clone_size: -; cdr3_length: 12; cdr3_nt: TGTGCCTCCGGACAGAGTTATGAAAAACTGTTTTTT; cdr3_aa: CASGQSYEKLFF
v_call: TRBV7-2; d_call: TRBD2; j_call: TRBJ2-7; clone_size: -; cdr3_length: 15; cdr3_nt: TGTGCCAGCAGCCTAAGACTAGCGGGACCCTACGAGCAGTACTTC; cdr3_aa: CASSLRLAGPYEQYF
v_call: TRBV5-1; d_call: -; j_call: TRBJ1-6; clone_size: -; cdr3_length: 13; cdr3_nt: TGCGCCAGCAGTCAGGGAGGGACCCCACCCCTCCACTTT; cdr3_aa: CASSQGGTPPLHF
v_call: TRBV5-1; d_call: TRBD2; j_call: TRBJ2-5; clone_size: few; cdr3_length: 14; cdr3_nt: TGCGCCAGCAGCTTTGGACTAGCACAAGAGACCCAGTACTTC; cdr3_aa: CASSFGLAQETQYF
v_call: TRBV19; d_call: TRBD2; j_call: TRBJ2-3; clone_size: -; cdr3_length: 18; cdr3_nt: TGTGCCAGTAGTATAGCCCCGGGACTAGCGGGGACTACAGATACGCAGTATTTT; cdr3_aa: CASSIAPGLAGTTDTQYF
v_call: TRBV16; d_call: -; j_call: TRBJ1-1; clone_size: -; cdr3_length: 15; cdr3_nt: TGTGCCAGCAGCCCCCGCCGGGGGATGAACACTGAAGCTTTCTTT; cdr3_aa: CASSPRRGMNTEAFF
v_call: TRBV2; d_call: TRBD2; j_call: TRBJ2-1; clone_size: -; cdr3_length: 15; cdr3_nt: TGTGCCAGCGCCACCCCGGGACTAGCGGCCAATGAGCAGTTCTTC; cdr3_aa: CASATPGLAANEQFF
v_call: TRBV12-5; d_call: -; j_call: TRBJ2-3; clone_size: -; cdr3_length: 13; cdr3_nt: TGTGCTAGTGGTTTGGTTGGCGGGACAGCGCAGTATTTT; cdr3_aa: CASGLVGGTAQYF
v_call: TRBV28; d_call: TRBD1; j_call: TRBJ2-5; clone_size: -; cdr3_length: 14; cdr3_nt: TGTGCCAGCAGTCCCCTTGGGACAGTAGAGACCCAGTACTTC; cdr3_aa: CASSPLGTVETQYF
v_call: TRBV18; d_call: -; j_call: TRBJ2-5; clone_size: -; cdr3_length: 15; cdr3_nt: TGTGCCAGCTCACCACGCGAGGGTATGCGGGAGACCCAGTACTTC; cdr3_aa: CASSPREGMRETQYF
v_call: TRBV5-6; d_call: -; j_call: TRBJ2-5; clone_size: -; cdr3_length: 14; cdr3_nt: TGTGCCAGCAGCTTGGGTCTCCTAGCGGAGACCCAGTACTTC; cdr3_aa: CASSLGLLAETQYF
v_call: TRBV27; d_call: TRBD2; j_call: TRBJ2-3; clone_size: -; cdr3_length: 18; cdr3_nt: TGTGCCAGCAGTTATCCCCGGGGTAGCGGGGGAGGCACAGATACGCAGTATTTT; cdr3_aa: CASSYPRGSGGGTDTQYF
v_call: TRBV2; d_call: -; j_call: TRBJ1-2; clone_size: -; cdr3_length: 14; cdr3_nt: TGTGCCAGCGGGTCAGGGACATTTAACTATGGCTACACCTTC; cdr3_aa: CASGSGTFNYGYTF
v_call: TRBV7-9; d_call: -; j_call: TRBJ1-4; clone_size: -; cdr3_length: 16; cdr3_nt: TGTGCCAGCAGCTTAGTGGGCTCTGGTCCTAAGGAAAAACTGTTTTTT; cdr3_aa: CASSLVGSGPKEKLFF
v_call: TRBV12-5; d_call: -; j_call: TRBJ1-5; clone_size: -; cdr3_length: 15; cdr3_nt: TGTGCTAGTGGCGAGGGGGTCGATCCAAATCAGCCCCAGCATTTT; cdr3_aa: CASGEGVDPNQPQHF
v_call: TRBV5-1; d_call: -; j_call: TRBJ1-1; clone_size: -; cdr3_length: 14; cdr3_nt: TGCGCCAGCAGCTTGGAGAGGGTGAACACTGAAGCTTTCTTT; cdr3_aa: CASSLERVNTEAFF
v_call: TRBV15; d_call: -; j_call: TRBJ2-4; clone_size: -; cdr3_length: 14; cdr3_nt: TGTGCCACCAGCAGAGGAGGGATTGGGAACATTCAGTACTTC; cdr3_aa: CATSRGGIGNIQYF
v_call: TRBV5-6; d_call: -; j_call: TRBJ1-1; clone_size: -; cdr3_length: 14; cdr3_nt: TGTGCCAGCAGCTTGGGGTACAGGAACACTGAAGCTTTCTTT; cdr3_aa: CASSLGYRNTEAFF
v_call: TRBV5-6; d_call: TRBD1; j_call: TRBJ1-1; clone_size: -; cdr3_length: 14; cdr3_nt: TGTGCCAGCAGTTCCGACAGGGGGCACAGTGAAGCTTTCTTT; cdr3_aa: CASSSDRGHSEAFF
v_call: TRBV24-1; d_call: TRBD1; j_call: TRBJ2-1; clone_size: once; cdr3_length: 16; cdr3_nt: TGTGCCACCAGTGATTACCTGGGACAGGCCTCCAATGAGCAGTTCTTC; cdr3_aa: CATSDYLGQASNEQFF